Listed below are T cell receptor beta chains from one sample, sequenced in a study of molecular identifiers for immune sequencing clone quantification. Via MiXCR, TCRdb re-called the PCR reads, giving one row per CDR3 protein. In the table there are about 10,000 distinct CDR3 sequences, about a fifth of which are singletons. Input material: naive CD8+ T cells from blood, with Jurkat cell RNA spiked in. These TCRs come from a human donor in good health. Some libraries in this study had Jurkat cell RNA spiked in. The CDR3 runs from the conserved cysteine through the conserved F or W. Fields, in order: V gene, D gene, clone size, J gene, CDR3 protein, CDR3 DNA. D genes are given only for firm matches. Clone sizes are given selectively: once, few, many, or a class where the clone is expanded.

V gene: TRBV27
D gene: NA
clone size: NA
J gene: TRBJ1-1
CDR3 protein: CASSILWGTEALF
CDR3 DNA: TGTGCCAGCAGCATCCTGTGGGGTACTGAAGCTCTCTTT

V gene: TRBV7-6
D gene: TRBD1
clone size: medium-sized
J gene: TRBJ1-2
CDR3 protein: CASSPRGGQGIGYGYTF
CDR3 DNA: TGTGCCAGCAGCCCACGCGGGGGACAGGGTATCGGCTATGGCTACACCTTC

V gene: TRBV27
D gene: TRBD1
clone size: many
J gene: TRBJ2-7
CDR3 protein: CASSLGQNYEQYF
CDR3 DNA: TGTGCCAGCAGTTTGGGACAGAACTACGAGCAGTACTTC

V gene: TRBV4-1
D gene: NA
clone size: NA
J gene: TRBJ1-1
CDR3 protein: CASSPGRTNTEAFF
CDR3 DNA: TGCGCCAGCAGCCCGGGACGGACGAACACTGAAGCTTTCTTT

V gene: TRBV27
D gene: TRBD2
clone size: few
J gene: TRBJ2-5
CDR3 protein: CASSLFASGRGETQYF
CDR3 DNA: TGTGCCAGCAGTTTATTCGCTAGCGGGAGGGGGGAGACCCAGTACTTC

V gene: TRBV27
D gene: TRBD1
clone size: NA
J gene: TRBJ2-7
CDR3 protein: CASSITGTGGYEQYF
CDR3 DNA: TGTGCCAGCAGTATTACCGGGACAGGCGGATACGAGCAGTACTTC

V gene: TRBV30
D gene: TRBD2
clone size: NA
J gene: TRBJ2-3
CDR3 protein: CAWSVPSLAGYTDTQYF
CDR3 DNA: TGTGCCTGGAGTGTACCCTCTCTAGCGGGATACACAGATACGCAGTATTTT

V gene: TRBV20-1
D gene: NA
clone size: medium-sized
J gene: TRBJ2-1
CDR3 protein: CSAAGLEISYNEQFF
CDR3 DNA: TGCAGTGCCGCGGGACTCGAGATTTCCTACAATGAGCAGTTCTTC

V gene: TRBV20-1
D gene: TRBD2
clone size: medium-sized
J gene: TRBJ2-2
CDR3 protein: CSASGRSLTGELFF
CDR3 DNA: TGCAGTGCTAGCGGGAGGTCCCTCACCGGGGAGCTGTTTTTT

V gene: TRBV5-6
D gene: NA
clone size: many
J gene: TRBJ2-7
CDR3 protein: CASSPLVQIYEQYF
CDR3 DNA: TGTGCCAGCAGCCCCCTTGTGCAGATTTACGAGCAGTACTTC

V gene: TRBV2
D gene: NA
clone size: once
J gene: TRBJ2-7
CDR3 protein: CASSGPPKGIYEQYF
CDR3 DNA: TGTGCCAGCAGCGGCCCTCCGAAGGGGATCTACGAGCAGTACTTC

V gene: TRBV4-1
D gene: TRBD2
clone size: NA
J gene: TRBJ2-7
CDR3 protein: CASGPWTSGGSYEQYF
CDR3 DNA: TGCGCCAGCGGCCCATGGACTAGCGGGGGCTCCTACGAGCAGTACTTC

V gene: TRBV13
D gene: NA
clone size: many
J gene: TRBJ2-5
CDR3 protein: CASSLAGSGGLQETQYF
CDR3 DNA: TGTGCCAGCAGCTTAGCGGGTAGCGGAGGGCTACAAGAGACCCAGTACTTC

V gene: TRBV10-3
D gene: NA
clone size: medium-sized
J gene: TRBJ2-7
CDR3 protein: CAISESDYEQYF
CDR3 DNA: TGTGCCATCAGTGAGTCGGACTACGAGCAGTACTTC

V gene: TRBV4-1
D gene: TRBD2
clone size: medium-sized
J gene: TRBJ2-5
CDR3 protein: CASSLAGRGRETQYF
CDR3 DNA: TGCGCCAGCAGCCTAGCGGGGAGGGGCAGGGAGACCCAGTACTTC

V gene: TRBV12-3/TRBV12-4
D gene: NA
clone size: medium-sized
J gene: TRBJ2-3
CDR3 protein: CASSLSGRLTNTQYF
CDR3 DNA: TGTGCCAGCAGTTTGAGCGGACGCCTCACAAATACGCAGTATTTT

V gene: TRBV7-6
D gene: TRBD1
clone size: medium-sized
J gene: TRBJ2-3
CDR3 protein: CASSEWAGTDTDTQYF
CDR3 DNA: TGTGCCAGCAGCGAATGGGCCGGGACAGACACAGATACGCAGTATTTT

V gene: TRBV27
D gene: NA
clone size: NA
J gene: TRBJ1-4
CDR3 protein: CVSSLEDGNEKLFF
CDR3 DNA: TGTGTCAGCAGTTTGGAGGACGGTAATGAAAAACTGTTTTTT

V gene: TRBV2
D gene: NA
clone size: medium-sized
J gene: TRBJ2-1
CDR3 protein: CASTRNPAEQFF
CDR3 DNA: TGTGCCAGCACCCGCAACCCGGCTGAGCAGTTCTTC

V gene: TRBV12-3/TRBV12-4
D gene: NA
clone size: medium-sized
J gene: TRBJ2-2
CDR3 protein: CATTLGVAGELFF
CDR3 DNA: TGTGCCACCACCTTGGGGGTCGCCGGGGAGCTGTTTTTT

V gene: TRBV4-2
D gene: TRBD2
clone size: few
J gene: TRBJ2-5
CDR3 protein: CASSQDGAGGPVETQYF
CDR3 DNA: TGTGCCAGCAGCCAAGATGGGGCGGGGGGGCCCGTAGAGACCCAGTACTTC

V gene: TRBV20-1
D gene: NA
clone size: medium-sized
J gene: TRBJ2-7
CDR3 protein: CSASSWEYEQYF
CDR3 DNA: TGCAGTGCTTCTTCCTGGGAGTACGAGCAGTACTTC

V gene: TRBV12-3/TRBV12-4
D gene: TRBD2
clone size: NA
J gene: TRBJ2-5
CDR3 protein: CARSLFPSGPAYHAPQYF
CDR3 DNA: TGTGCCCGCAGTTTATTCCCTAGCGGCCCGGCGTACCACGCGCCCCAGTACTTC

V gene: TRBV3-1
D gene: TRBD2
clone size: NA
J gene: TRBJ2-5
CDR3 protein: CASSHPPGAGGVQTHYF
CDR3 DNA: TGTGCCAGCAGCCATCCCCCGGGAGCGGGGGGGGTCCAGACCCATTACTTC

V gene: TRBV4-3
D gene: TRBD2
clone size: medium-sized
J gene: TRBJ2-1
CDR3 protein: CASSQESSGTTYNEQFF
CDR3 DNA: TGCGCCAGCAGCCAAGAATCTAGCGGGACCACCTACAATGAGCAGTTCTTC

V gene: TRBV5-6
D gene: NA
clone size: many
J gene: TRBJ2-5
CDR3 protein: CASSLTQYQETQYF
CDR3 DNA: TGTGCCAGCAGCTTGACACAGTACCAAGAGACCCAGTACTTC

V gene: TRBV10-2
D gene: NA
clone size: NA
J gene: TRBJ1-5
CDR3 protein: CASSESQVSNQPQHF
CDR3 DNA: TGCGCCAGCAGTGAATCCCAGGTCAGCAATCAGCCCCAGCATTTT

V gene: TRBV5-1
D gene: NA
clone size: medium-sized
J gene: TRBJ2-3
CDR3 protein: CASSLRASRVADTQYF
CDR3 DNA: TGCGCCAGCAGCTTAAGGGCCTCGAGGGTAGCAGATACGCAGTATTTT

V gene: TRBV20-1
D gene: NA
clone size: NA
J gene: TRBJ2-7
CDR3 protein: CSAPVADEIYEQYF
CDR3 DNA: TGCAGTGCCCCCGTAGCGGACGAAATCTACGAGCAGTACTTC

V gene: TRBV4-2
D gene: TRBD2
clone size: many
J gene: TRBJ2-2
CDR3 protein: CASSGLAGIGTGELFF
CDR3 DNA: TGTGCCAGCAGCGGACTAGCGGGAATCGGGACCGGGGAGCTGTTTTTT

V gene: TRBV6-1
D gene: TRBD2
clone size: many
J gene: TRBJ2-3
CDR3 protein: CASSEATGTTGPDTQYF
CDR3 DNA: TGTGCCAGCAGTGAAGCGACCGGGACTACCGGCCCGGATACGCAGTATTTT